Listed below are T cell receptor beta chains from one sample, sequenced in a study of shared clonotypes between healthy human individuals. The assay was immunoSEQ multiplex PCR, and TCRdb's table has in-frame clones only and misses some. The sample shows some 700,000 clones, about 90% of them seen only once. The sample taken for sequencing was memory CD8+ T cells from PBMCs. These receptors all come from a man aged 18 to 30 in good health. Some clones in this sample may be carry-over from other donors' samples. CDR3s include the opening cysteine and the closing phenylalanine or tryptophan.

v_gene: TRBV27; j_gene: TRBJ1-4; CDR3aa: CASSDLWGSKEKLFF
v_gene: TRBV6-6; j_gene: TRBJ1-1; CDR3aa: CASSYDSKMNTEAFF
v_gene: TRBV28; j_gene: TRBJ2-7; CDR3aa: CASGSLAGRDEQYF
v_gene: TRBV7-9; j_gene: TRBJ1-2; CDR3aa: CASSMGTANYGYTF
v_gene: TRBV27; j_gene: TRBJ2-1; CDR3aa: CASSPSSGPRLYEQFF
v_gene: TRBV30; j_gene: TRBJ1-1; CDR3aa: CAWTGGGTEAFF
v_gene: TRBV15; j_gene: TRBJ2-1; CDR3aa: CATGQGGWLGNEQFF
v_gene: TRBV9; j_gene: TRBJ2-2; CDR3aa: CASSVDSGGELFF
v_gene: TRBV6-1; j_gene: TRBJ2-2; CDR3aa: CASRGHLAGELFF
v_gene: TRBV29-1; j_gene: TRBJ2-1; CDR3aa: CSVPFGGQGQFF
v_gene: TRBV28; j_gene: TRBJ1-1; CDR3aa: CASSLLGDSLPNTEAFF
v_gene: TRBV10-3; j_gene: TRBJ2-2; CDR3aa: CAISEAGGPTGELFF
v_gene: TRBV7-8; j_gene: TRBJ1-2; CDR3aa: CASSLAPGQGAFGYGYTF
v_gene: TRBV4-3; j_gene: TRBJ1-3; CDR3aa: CASSQGAEQGPYSGNTIYF
v_gene: TRBV14; j_gene: TRBJ2-1; CDR3aa: CASSQMWNNEQFF
v_gene: TRBV7-9; j_gene: TRBJ2-3; CDR3aa: CASSAKVTDTQYF
v_gene: TRBV4-1; j_gene: TRBJ2-4; CDR3aa: CASSQLMTIPKNIQYF
v_gene: TRBV11-2; j_gene: TRBJ2-7; CDR3aa: CASTTSGGFGLTSGEQYF
v_gene: TRBV9; j_gene: TRBJ2-2; CDR3aa: CASSARTGQAGELFF
v_gene: TRBV30; j_gene: TRBJ2-3; CDR3aa: CAWSAGTGDNTQYF
v_gene: TRBV7-9; j_gene: TRBJ1-1; CDR3aa: CASNPFGTEAFF
v_gene: TRBV6-6; j_gene: TRBJ2-3; CDR3aa: CASSHGTRITHTQYF
v_gene: TRBV5-1; j_gene: TRBJ2-6; CDR3aa: CASSLGWDVGLEANVLTF
v_gene: TRBV2; j_gene: TRBJ2-7; CDR3aa: CARDRGHEQYF